This T cell receptor beta chain originates from a study of beta chain features in type 1 diabetes. Notes on the study in general: Insertion counts at VDJ junctions were lower in type 1 diabetes patients, who also showed more deletions there.

This clone occurred a few times. Its antigen is currently unknown. Expressed TCRB transcripts were sequenced, since all the RNA that had been isolated was reverse transcribed. Approximately 3.6 million reads, on average, came from each naive, central memory and regulatory T cell sample. Generated by immunoSEQ multiplex PCR, the TCRdb table keeps only in-frame clones and is missing some. The sample consists of about 620,000 clones, about 14% of them appearing once. Germline-derived CDR1 and CDR2 are MNHNY and SVGAGI (reference sequence). With V trimmed by 6 bases and J by 2 bases, 5 bases remained unmatched. The CDR3 covers 14 residues.

Sequenced: naive CD4+ T cells from blood. The J gene is TRBJ2-7, the V gene TRBV6-6; 9 positions agree with TRBD1. This sequence originates from a man between 18 and 35 years old in good health. The chain's CDR3 is CASRTGQGAYEQYF. The CDR3 DNA sequence: TGTGCCAGCAGGACGGGACAGGGAGCCTACGAGCAGTACTTC.